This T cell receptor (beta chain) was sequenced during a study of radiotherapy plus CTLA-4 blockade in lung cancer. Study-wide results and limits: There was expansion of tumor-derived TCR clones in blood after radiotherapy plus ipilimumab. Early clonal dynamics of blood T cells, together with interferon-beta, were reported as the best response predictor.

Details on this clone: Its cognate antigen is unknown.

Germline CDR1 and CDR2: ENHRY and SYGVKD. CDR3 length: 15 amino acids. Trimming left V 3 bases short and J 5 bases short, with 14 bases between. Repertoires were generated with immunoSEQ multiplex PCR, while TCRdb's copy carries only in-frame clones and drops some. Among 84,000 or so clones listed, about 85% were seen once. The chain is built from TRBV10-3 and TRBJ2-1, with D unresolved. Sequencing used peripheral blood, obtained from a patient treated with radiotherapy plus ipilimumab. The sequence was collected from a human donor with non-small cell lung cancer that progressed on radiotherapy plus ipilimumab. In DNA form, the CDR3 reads TGTGCCATCAGTGACCCAGTCGTACCTAACAATGAGCAGTTCTTC. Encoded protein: CAISDPVVPNNEQFF.